This is a list of T cell receptor beta chains from one sample in a study of blood T cell repertoires in COVID-19. Only in-frame clones appear in the TCRdb table, and some are missing; sequencing was by immunoSEQ multiplex PCR. The sample contains some 220,000 clones, 75% to 85% of which appear only once. The material sequenced was peripheral blood. The origin of the receptors is a human donor in a cohort sampled during active COVID-19. The CDR3 runs from the conserved cysteine through the conserved F or W. The D gene is left open where the match is weak. A clone size is listed for some rows: how often the clone was seen (once, few, many), or a class if it is expanded.

>TRBV7-9|NA|NA|TRBJ1-1|13
CAGGDNLNTEAFF
TGTGCCGGGGGGGACAATTTGAACACTGAAGCTTTCTTT
>TRBV5-1|NA|NA|TRBJ2-2|12
CASSSPPGELFF
TGCGCCAGCAGCTCTCCCCCCGGGGAGCTGTTTTTT
>TRBV6-2/TRBV6-3|NA|NA|TRBJ2-2|14
CASSYPSGTGELFF
TGTGCCAGCAGTTACCCCTCGGGCACCGGGGAGCTGTTTTTT
>TRBV5-1|NA|NA|TRBJ1-2|15
CASSPGHRDNYGYTF
TGCGCCAGCAGTCCGGGGCACAGGGATAACTATGGCTACACCTTC
>TRBV7-4|NA|NA|TRBJ1-1|16
CASSLRKVARGTEAFF
TGTGCCAGCAGCTTAAGAAAAGTAGCTCGGGGGACTGAAGCTTTCTTT
>TRBV5-1|TRBD1|once|TRBJ2-7|15
CASSPPGQGINEQYF
TGCGCCAGCAGCCCTCCGGGACAGGGGATTAACGAGCAGTACTTC
>TRBV20-1|TRBD2|few|TRBJ2-1|11
CSAREGGEQFF
TGCAGTGCTAGGGAGGGAGGGGAGCAGTTCTTC
>TRBV6-2/TRBV6-3|TRBD2|once|TRBJ2-7|14
CASSFISGSYEQYF
TGTGCCAGCAGTTTCATAAGCGGGAGCTACGAGCAGTACTTC
>TRBV28|NA|NA|TRBJ2-2|15
CASSSFGRGGGELFF
TGTGCCAGCAGTTCTTTCGGCCGAGGAGGCGGGGAGCTGTTTTTT
>TRBV4-2|TRBD1|NA|TRBJ2-2|16
CASSQDGTANTGELFF
TGTGCCAGCAGCCAAGACGGGACAGCGAACACCGGGGAGCTGTTTTTT
>TRBV30|TRBD1|NA|TRBJ1-1|17
CAWDPGQGAGGNTEAFF
TGTGCCTGGGACCCTGGACAGGGGGCGGGAGGGAACACTGAAGCTTTCTTT
>TRBV21-1|NA|NA|TRBJ1-2|14
CASSNNTANYGYTF
TGTGCCAGCAGCAATAACACAGCCAACTATGGCTACACCTTC
>TRBV2|NA|NA|TRBJ1-6|15
CASKVGSSYNSPLHF
TGTGCCAGCAAAGTGGGGAGCTCCTATAATTCACCCCTCCACTTT
>TRBV5-6|TRBD1|few|TRBJ1-1|13
CASSLFEGAGAFF
TGTGCCAGCAGCTTGTTTGAGGGGGCAGGAGCTTTCTTT
>TRBV6-5|NA|few|TRBJ2-2|12
CASAGNTGELFF
TGTGCCAGCGCAGGGAACACCGGGGAGCTGTTTTTT
>TRBV6-5|NA|NA|TRBJ1-1|14
CASKFTKGDTEAFF
TGTGCCAGCAAATTCACAAAGGGGGACACTGAAGCTTTCTTT
>TRBV14|NA|NA|TRBJ2-7|14
CASSGTGGPYEQYF
TGTGCCAGCAGCGGAACCGGCGGGCCCTACGAGCAGTACTTC
>TRBV2|TRBD1|NA|TRBJ1-1|14
CASTFGQGSTEAFF
TGTGCCAGTACGTTCGGACAGGGAAGCACTGAAGCTTTCTTT
>TRBV5-4|TRBD2|NA|TRBJ2-2|18
CASSLGVGLAVLTGELFF
TGTGCCAGCAGCTTGGGGGTGGGACTAGCGGTCCTGACCGGGGAGCTGTTTTTT
>TRBV28|TRBD1|few|TRBJ1-2|15
CASSLGTASYYGYTF
TGTGCCAGCAGTCTAGGGACAGCCTCCTACTATGGCTACACCTTC
>TRBV7-2|TRBD1|NA|TRBJ1-2|17
CASSSGPGQPNNYGYTF
TGTGCCAGCAGCTCCGGCCCGGGACAGCCCAATAACTATGGCTACACCTTC
>TRBV3-1/TRBV3-2|TRBD2|NA|TRBJ2-1|15
CASSQTSGLLNEQFF
TGTGCCAGCAGTCAGACTAGCGGACTTCTCAATGAGCAGTTCTTC
>TRBV7-9|TRBD1|once|TRBJ1-1|15
CASGWTGYMNTEAFF
TGTGCCAGCGGTTGGACAGGGTACATGAACACTGAAGCTTTCTTT
>TRBV29-1|NA|NA|TRBJ2-1|13
CSVAGLVPNEQFF
TGCAGCGTTGCCGGACTCGTTCCCAACGAGCAGTTCTTC
>TRBV30|NA|NA|TRBJ2-7|17
CAWSAQPRRGPSYEQYF
TGTGCCTGGAGTGCTCAGCCTAGGAGGGGGCCTTCCTACGAGCAGTACTTC